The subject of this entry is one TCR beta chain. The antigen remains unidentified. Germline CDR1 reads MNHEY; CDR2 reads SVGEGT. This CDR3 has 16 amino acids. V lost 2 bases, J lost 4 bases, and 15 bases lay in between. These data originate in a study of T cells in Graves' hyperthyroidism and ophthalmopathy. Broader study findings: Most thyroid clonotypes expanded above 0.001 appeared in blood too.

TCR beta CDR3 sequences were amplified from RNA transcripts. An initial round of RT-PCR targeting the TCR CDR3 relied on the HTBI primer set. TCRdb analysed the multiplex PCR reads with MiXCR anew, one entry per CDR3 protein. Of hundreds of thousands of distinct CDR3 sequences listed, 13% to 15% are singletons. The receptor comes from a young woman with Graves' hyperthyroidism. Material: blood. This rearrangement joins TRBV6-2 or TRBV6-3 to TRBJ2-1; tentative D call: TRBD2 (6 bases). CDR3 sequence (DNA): TGTGCCAGCAGTTACCTGGGAGGATGGCTTTACAATGAGCAGTTCTTC. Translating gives CASSYLGGWLYNEQFF.